Below, 10 T cell receptor beta chains from the same sample are listed, as sequenced in a study of T-cell memory formation after mild COVID-19. TCRdb reanalysed the 5' RACE reads using MiXCR and keeps one entry per CDR3 protein. The repertoire holds hundreds of thousands of distinct CDR3 sequences, with roughly 18% as singletons. What was sequenced was PBMCs or a T cell subset sorted from them (not recorded which). The source of these receptors is an adult woman who had mild COVID-19 (a few samples of this study predate the infection). Cell type and time point are not known.

This clonotype was detected a few times. V gene TRBV4-3 combines with J gene TRBJ2-7; no clear D gene. Germline V gene data show CDR1 as LGHNA and CDR2 as YSLEER. The CDR3 loop spans 16 amino acids. The V end lost 1 base, the J end lost 0 bases, and 13 bases lay between the germline ends. In DNA, the CDR3 is TGCGCCAGCAGCCAAGGAGGCAGCCTTTTCTCCTACGAGCAGTACTTC. This codes for CASSQGGSLFSYEQYF.

In nucleotides, the CDR3 is TGTGCCACCAGTACCACAGGGTTCGGCAATCAGCCCCAGCATTTT. Amino acid sequence: CATSTTGFGNQPQHF. The chain recombines TRBV24-1 with TRBJ1-5; perhaps TRBD1 as D (6 bases). The CDR3 runs to 15 residues. The germline V and J ends were trimmed by 6 bases and 2 bases, with 13 bases remaining between them. Germline V gene data show CDR1 as KGHDR and CDR2 as SFDVKD.

This chain joins TRBV3-1 and TRBJ2-1, with 14 bases identical to TRBD2. CDR3 length: 21 amino acids. Germline V gene data show CDR1 as LGHDT and CDR2 as YNNKEL (reference sequence). V shed 2 bases, J shed 5 bases, and the junction held 17 bases outside the gene matches. The CDR3 loop is CASSQLGTSGGPGQYDNEQFF. Written as DNA, the CDR3 is TGTGCCAGCAGCCAACTAGGGACTAGCGGGGGCCCCGGGCAGTACGACAATGAGCAGTTCTTC.

The chain carries TRBV19 and TRBJ1-1, with D perhaps matching TRBD1 (5 bases). Germline V gives CDR1 LNHDA, CDR2 SQIVND (reference sequence). CDR3 length: 12 amino acids. The germline V and J ends were trimmed by 3 bases and 9 bases, with 11 bases remaining between them. The CDR3 nucleotides read TGTGCCAGTAGTATTGGGGGGATCCAAGCTTTCTTT. It is translated as CASSIGGIQAFF.

This clonotype was recorded a few times. CDR3 coding DNA: TGCAGTGCTAGACGGACTAGCGGGGGAGGAAATGAGCAGTTCTTC. Its translation: CSARRTSGGGNEQFF. The chain combines TRBV20-1 with TRBJ2-1; 13 bases are a match to TRBD2. Trimming removed 2 bases from V and 7 bases from J; junction bases left unmatched: 5. Germline V lookup: CDR1 DFQATT, CDR2 SNEGSKA (reference sequence). The CDR3 is made up of 15 amino acids.

This clonotype was recorded many times. The J gene is TRBJ1-2, the V gene TRBV9; D ambiguous. The CDR3 contains 15 residues. Germline V CDR1 and CDR2: SGDLS, YYNGEE. Trimming pared 0 bases from V and 2 bases from J, leaving 11 bases between. The CDR3 DNA reads as TGTGCCAGCAGCGTAGTGGTAACAGCAAACTATGGCTACACCTTC. Its protein product is CASSVVVTANYGYTF.

This clonotype was found a few times. This rearrangement joins TRBV18 to TRBJ2-1, with D tentatively TRBD1 or TRBD2 (5 bases each). This CDR3 comprises 13 residues. Trimming shortened V by 6 bases and J by 6 bases, and 12 bases separated the two germline ends. Germline values: CDR1 KGHSH, CDR2 LQKENI. CDR3 nucleotide sequence: TGTGCCAGCTCTGCCGGGGCGCCCAATGAGCAGTTCTTC. This gives the protein CASSAGAPNEQFF.

The genes are TRBV3-1 and TRBJ2-7; 9 bases map to TRBD2. This CDR3 region has 16 residues. The V and J ends lost 4 bases and 2 bases, in that order; junction bases with no gene match: 9. The germline V gene encodes CDR1 LGHDT and CDR2 YNNKEL (reference sequence). CDR3 bases: TGTGCCAGCAGCCGTTATCCCGGGACTAGCACCTACGAGCAGTACTTC. Its translation is CASSRYPGTSTYEQYF.

The chain carries TRBV7-6 and TRBJ2-3; TRBD1 agrees at 8 bases. The CDR3 consists of 14 residues. V trimming: 1 base; J trimming: 5 bases; junction bases outside the gene matches: 2. Germline V gene data show CDR1 as SGHVS and CDR2 as FNYEAQ. The CDR3 DNA reads as TGTGCCAGCAGCTTAGGTGGACAGGGAGATACGCAGTATTTT. This encodes CASSLGGQGDTQYF.

This clonotype was detected only a few times. The chain combines TRBV20-1 with TRBJ2-3; possible D gene TRBD2, 7 bases. There are 15 residues in the CDR3. Trimming pared 3 bases from V and 6 bases from J, leaving 19 bases between. The germline V gene has CDR1 DFQATT and CDR2 SNEGSKA (reference sequence). In nucleotides, the CDR3 is TGCAGTGCTAGGGGGGCACTTCTCGGGGGGGATACGCAGTATTTT. Translating it yields CSARGALLGGDTQYF.